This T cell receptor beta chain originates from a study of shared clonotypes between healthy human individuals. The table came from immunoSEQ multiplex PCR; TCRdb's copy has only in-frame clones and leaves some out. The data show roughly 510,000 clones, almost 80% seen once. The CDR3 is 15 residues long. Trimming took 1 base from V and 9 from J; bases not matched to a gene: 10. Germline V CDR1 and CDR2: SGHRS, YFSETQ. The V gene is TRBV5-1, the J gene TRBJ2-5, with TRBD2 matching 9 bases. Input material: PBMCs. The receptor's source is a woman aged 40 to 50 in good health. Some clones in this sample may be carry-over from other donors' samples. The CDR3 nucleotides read TGCGCCAGCAGCTTGAGACTAGCGGAGGGAACGGCCCAGTACTTC. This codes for CASSLRLAEGTAQYF.